This T cell receptor (beta chain) was recorded in a study of control samples from healthy donors and cancer patients. V dropped 5 bases and J dropped 6 bases, with 7 bases sitting between them. Germline values: CDR1 LNHDA, CDR2 SQIVND (reference sequence). CDR3 length: 12 residues. The data were produced by immunoSEQ multiplex PCR, yet TCRdb's version contains in-frame clones alone and is incomplete. The sample shows some 200,000 clones, over 90% of them seen only once. Source material: blood. This chain links TRBV19 with TRBJ2-2; tentative D call: TRBD1 (5 bases). The sequence came from a man in his fifties in good health. The CDR3 is CASSPGPGELFF. CDR3 DNA: TGTGCCAGTAGTCCAGGGCCCGGGGAGCTGTTTTTT.